This is a list of T cell receptor beta chains from one sample in a study of blood T cell repertoires in COVID-19. Profiling relied on immunoSEQ multiplex PCR, and the TCRdb table lists in-frame clones only, not all of them. The sample includes roughly 400,000 clones, roughly 84% of them seen just once. The sample was PBMCs or T cells enriched from blood (not recorded which). All receptors derive from a woman between 18 and 29 years old who had been exposed to COVID-19. Both conserved end residues are part of each CDR3. D genes are given only for firm matches. Expanded clones get a size class; other rows say once, few or many, or leave the size out.

d_call: TRBD1
clone_size: once
v_call: TRBV7-2
j_call: TRBJ2-3
cdr3_nt: TGTGCCAGCAGCTTACCCCGCCGGACAGGGCAGACAGATACGCAGTATTTT
cdr3_aa: CASSLPRRTGQTDTQYF

d_call: TRBD2
clone_size: -
v_call: TRBV7-9
j_call: TRBJ2-1
cdr3_nt: TGTGCCAGTTGGGCTAGCGGGATGCGCACCTTGGAGCAGTTCTTC
cdr3_aa: CASWASGMRTLEQFF

d_call: TRBD1
clone_size: -
v_call: TRBV12-3/TRBV12-4
j_call: TRBJ1-2
cdr3_nt: TGTGCCAGCACCTTACAGGGGACCTATGGCTACACCTTC
cdr3_aa: CASTLQGTYGYTF

d_call: TRBD1
clone_size: -
v_call: TRBV4-2
j_call: TRBJ1-2
cdr3_nt: TGTGCCAGCAGCCAAGGACAGGGCCCCCCCTATGGCTACACCTTC
cdr3_aa: CASSQGQGPPYGYTF

d_call: -
clone_size: -
v_call: TRBV14
j_call: TRBJ2-1
cdr3_nt: TGTGCCAGCAGCCAGTTAGAACAGGGTTTGAACAATGAGCAGTTCTTC
cdr3_aa: CASSQLEQGLNNEQFF

d_call: -
clone_size: -
v_call: TRBV5-1
j_call: TRBJ2-7
cdr3_nt: TGCGCCAGCAGCTTGAATACGGGGCAGGGGACCTACGAGCAGTACTTC
cdr3_aa: CASSLNTGQGTYEQYF

d_call: TRBD1
clone_size: -
v_call: TRBV5-6
j_call: TRBJ1-5
cdr3_nt: TGTGCCAGCAGCTTGAGGACAGGGGCCGGTAGCAATCAGCCCCAGCATTTT
cdr3_aa: CASSLRTGAGSNQPQHF

d_call: -
clone_size: -
v_call: TRBV30
j_call: TRBJ2-1
cdr3_nt: TGTGCCTTGACAGGGGGCGCAGGGAATAGCGGGGGCCCGAGCTCCTACAATGAGCAGTTCTTC
cdr3_aa: CALTGGAGNSGGPSSYNEQFF

d_call: -
clone_size: -
v_call: TRBV27
j_call: TRBJ2-7
cdr3_nt: TGTGCCAGCAGGGGCAGTTGGCTCGAGCAGTACTTC
cdr3_aa: CASRGSWLEQYF

d_call: TRBD2
clone_size: -
v_call: TRBV4-1
j_call: TRBJ2-6
cdr3_nt: TGCGCCAGCAGCCAAGTAATTCTAGCGGGGGCTGCTGGGGCCAACGTCCTGACTTTC
cdr3_aa: CASSQVILAGAAGANVLTF

d_call: TRBD1
clone_size: -
v_call: TRBV6-5
j_call: TRBJ1-2
cdr3_nt: TGTGCCAGCAGCACAGGGGTGAACTATGGCTACACCTTC
cdr3_aa: CASSTGVNYGYTF

d_call: -
clone_size: -
v_call: TRBV5-4
j_call: TRBJ2-1
cdr3_nt: TGTGCCAGCAGCTTGGCCACTAGCTCCTACAATGAGCAGTTCTTC
cdr3_aa: CASSLATSSYNEQFF

d_call: -
clone_size: -
v_call: TRBV9
j_call: TRBJ2-7
cdr3_nt: TGTGCCAGCAGCTCGCCTTCAGACTCCTACGAGCAGTACTTC
cdr3_aa: CASSSPSDSYEQYF

d_call: -
clone_size: -
v_call: TRBV5-1
j_call: TRBJ1-1
cdr3_nt: TGCGCCAGCAGCTTGGCCGGAGGGGCGACGAACACTGAAGCTTTCTTT
cdr3_aa: CASSLAGGATNTEAFF

d_call: -
clone_size: -
v_call: TRBV7-2
j_call: TRBJ2-7
cdr3_nt: TGTGCCAGCAGCTCCGACACCTACGAGCAGTACTTC
cdr3_aa: CASSSDTYEQYF

d_call: TRBD2
clone_size: -
v_call: TRBV18
j_call: TRBJ2-3
cdr3_nt: TGTGCCAGCTCACCAGGCGGGGGACCCACAGATACGCAGTATTTT
cdr3_aa: CASSPGGGPTDTQYF

d_call: -
clone_size: -
v_call: TRBV4-1
j_call: TRBJ1-5
cdr3_nt: TGCGCCAGCAGCCAAGCTGGACTGGGTAATCAGCCCCAGCATTTT
cdr3_aa: CASSQAGLGNQPQHF

d_call: TRBD1
clone_size: -
v_call: TRBV14
j_call: TRBJ2-7
cdr3_nt: TGTGCCAGCAGCCCGGGACAGCACGACGAGCAGTACTTC
cdr3_aa: CASSPGQHDEQYF

d_call: TRBD1
clone_size: -
v_call: TRBV28
j_call: TRBJ1-4
cdr3_nt: TGTGCCAGCAGACCGGGACAGGGGGGAAAACTGTTTTTT
cdr3_aa: CASRPGQGGKLFF

d_call: -
clone_size: -
v_call: TRBV29-1
j_call: TRBJ1-3
cdr3_nt: TGCAGTGGAGGGGAAACTGGAAACACCATATATTTT
cdr3_aa: CSGGETGNTIYF

d_call: -
clone_size: -
v_call: TRBV7-2
j_call: TRBJ2-2
cdr3_nt: TGTGCCAGCAGCTTAGGGACAACGGCGGTAGGGGAGCTGTTTTTT
cdr3_aa: CASSLGTTAVGELFF

d_call: TRBD2
clone_size: many
v_call: TRBV15
j_call: TRBJ2-2
cdr3_nt: TGTGCCACCAGCAGAGAGGTCCTAGCGGGAGCCGGGGAGCTGTTTTTT
cdr3_aa: CATSREVLAGAGELFF

d_call: TRBD2
clone_size: -
v_call: TRBV19
j_call: TRBJ2-7
cdr3_nt: TGTGCCAGTAGTATCGGACTAGCGGGGTTCCTAAGCGGCTACGAGCAGTACTTC
cdr3_aa: CASSIGLAGFLSGYEQYF

d_call: -
clone_size: -
v_call: TRBV20-1
j_call: TRBJ2-1
cdr3_nt: TGCAGTGCTAGAGAGGGGCCTGAGCAGTTCTTC
cdr3_aa: CSAREGPEQFF

d_call: TRBD1
clone_size: -
v_call: TRBV7-6
j_call: TRBJ2-7
cdr3_nt: TGTGCCAGCAGCCCAGGACAGGGCGAGCAGTACTTC
cdr3_aa: CASSPGQGEQYF

d_call: -
clone_size: -
v_call: TRBV5-4
j_call: TRBJ2-5
cdr3_nt: TGTGCCAGCAGCCCCGACACCTACCAAGAGACCCAGTACTTC
cdr3_aa: CASSPDTYQETQYF

d_call: TRBD1
clone_size: -
v_call: TRBV5-6
j_call: TRBJ1-5
cdr3_nt: TGTGCCAGCAGCCTGGGACAGGGCTTGAATCAGCCCCAGCATTTT
cdr3_aa: CASSLGQGLNQPQHF

d_call: TRBD1
clone_size: once
v_call: TRBV6-1
j_call: TRBJ1-1
cdr3_nt: TGTGCCAGCAGTGAAGGGCCAGACAGGGGATGGACTGAAGCTTTCTTT
cdr3_aa: CASSEGPDRGWTEAFF

d_call: TRBD1
clone_size: -
v_call: TRBV29-1
j_call: TRBJ2-3
cdr3_nt: TGCAGCGTTTCCGGGACAGGGGCAGATACGCAGTATTTT
cdr3_aa: CSVSGTGADTQYF

d_call: -
clone_size: -
v_call: TRBV7-2
j_call: TRBJ2-7
cdr3_nt: TGTGCCTCGACTGACTCCTACGAGCAGTACTTC
cdr3_aa: CASTDSYEQYF

d_call: -
clone_size: -
v_call: TRBV7-9
j_call: TRBJ1-1
cdr3_nt: TGTGCCAGCAGCCCCGGGGGGGGGACGACTGAAGCTTTCTTT
cdr3_aa: CASSPGGGTTEAFF

d_call: -
clone_size: -
v_call: TRBV7-8
j_call: TRBJ2-3
cdr3_nt: TGTGCCAGCAGCTATGGAGCCAGGGGAAGCACAGATACGCAGTATTTT
cdr3_aa: CASSYGARGSTDTQYF

d_call: -
clone_size: -
v_call: TRBV10-1
j_call: TRBJ1-4
cdr3_nt: TGCGCCAGCAGTGTCAGGGCCAGGGTAACTAATGAAAAACTGTTTTTT
cdr3_aa: CASSVRARVTNEKLFF

d_call: -
clone_size: -
v_call: TRBV28
j_call: TRBJ2-7
cdr3_nt: TGTGCCAGCACCGATAGTTACGAGCAGTACTTC
cdr3_aa: CASTDSYEQYF

d_call: -
clone_size: -
v_call: TRBV7-3
j_call: TRBJ2-1
cdr3_nt: TGTGCCAGCAGCTTAACCGGGGGGCCTAATGAGCAGTTCTTC
cdr3_aa: CASSLTGGPNEQFF

d_call: -
clone_size: -
v_call: TRBV5-1
j_call: TRBJ1-1
cdr3_nt: TGCGCCAGCAGCTTGGACGGGATGAACACTGAAGCTTTCTTT
cdr3_aa: CASSLDGMNTEAFF

d_call: TRBD1
clone_size: -
v_call: TRBV29-1
j_call: TRBJ1-5
cdr3_nt: TGCAGCGTTGAAGTGGGGACAGGGAATCAGCCCCAGCATTTT
cdr3_aa: CSVEVGTGNQPQHF

d_call: -
clone_size: -
v_call: TRBV27
j_call: TRBJ2-4
cdr3_nt: TGTGCCAGCAGTACGACTAGAGAGACGTCTTGGGACATTCAGTACTTC
cdr3_aa: CASSTTRETSWDIQYF

d_call: TRBD1
clone_size: -
v_call: TRBV29-1
j_call: TRBJ1-2
cdr3_nt: TGCAGCGTTGAAGGATACCAGGGGGCGCGCAACTATGGCTACACCTTC
cdr3_aa: CSVEGYQGARNYGYTF

d_call: TRBD1
clone_size: -
v_call: TRBV28
j_call: TRBJ2-2
cdr3_nt: TGTGCCAGCAGTTCACAGGGGGCAGGGACCGGGGAGCTGTTTTTT
cdr3_aa: CASSSQGAGTGELFF

d_call: -
clone_size: few
v_call: TRBV27
j_call: TRBJ1-2
cdr3_nt: TGTGCCAGCAGTTTATCGACCGGAGGTGGCTACACCTTC
cdr3_aa: CASSLSTGGGYTF

d_call: TRBD1
clone_size: -
v_call: TRBV30
j_call: TRBJ1-3
cdr3_nt: TGTGCCTGGAGTACCGGACAGGGGGCTCCATCTGGAAACACCATATATTTT
cdr3_aa: CAWSTGQGAPSGNTIYF

d_call: TRBD1
clone_size: -
v_call: TRBV7-9
j_call: TRBJ1-1
cdr3_nt: TGTGCCGGCTTTCCTTCAGGGGGGACTGAAGCTTTCTTT
cdr3_aa: CAGFPSGGTEAFF

d_call: TRBD1
clone_size: -
v_call: TRBV27
j_call: TRBJ1-6
cdr3_nt: TGTGCCAGCAGTTCGGGACAGCTACTAAATTCACCCCTCCACTTT
cdr3_aa: CASSSGQLLNSPLHF

d_call: -
clone_size: -
v_call: TRBV7-8
j_call: TRBJ1-1
cdr3_nt: TGTGCCAGCAGCTTAAACGGGGAGAACACTGAAGCTTTCTTT
cdr3_aa: CASSLNGENTEAFF

d_call: -
clone_size: -
v_call: TRBV14
j_call: TRBJ1-6
cdr3_nt: TGTGCCAGCAGCCAAGATCGGGTGTCACCCCTCCACTTT
cdr3_aa: CASSQDRVSPLHF

d_call: TRBD1
clone_size: -
v_call: TRBV28
j_call: TRBJ2-7
cdr3_nt: TGTGCCAGCAGTCCGGGACAGCGATTCCGAAGACCCTACGAGCAGTACTTC
cdr3_aa: CASSPGQRFRRPYEQYF

d_call: TRBD2
clone_size: -
v_call: TRBV11-3
j_call: TRBJ2-2
cdr3_nt: TGTGCCAGCAGCCCGGGACTAGCGGGGGTCACCGGGGAGCTGTTTTTT
cdr3_aa: CASSPGLAGVTGELFF

d_call: -
clone_size: -
v_call: TRBV25-1
j_call: TRBJ1-6
cdr3_nt: TGTGCCAGTGATACAGGTGCTGATAATTCACCCCTCCACTTT
cdr3_aa: CASDTGADNSPLHF

d_call: TRBD2
clone_size: once
v_call: TRBV29-1
j_call: TRBJ2-7
cdr3_nt: TGCAGCGTTGAGCCAGCGGGAGTGCCCCCCTACGAGCAGTACTTC
cdr3_aa: CSVEPAGVPPYEQYF

d_call: -
clone_size: -
v_call: TRBV7-5
j_call: TRBJ1-4
cdr3_nt: TGTGTCAGAAGCTCGACATATATGGGTGGAAATGAAAAACTGTTTTTT
cdr3_aa: CVRSSTYMGGNEKLFF

d_call: -
clone_size: -
v_call: TRBV4-1
j_call: TRBJ2-7
cdr3_nt: TGCGCCAGCAGCCAAGTGTCAGGGCCCCCTTACGAGCAGTACTTC
cdr3_aa: CASSQVSGPPYEQYF

d_call: -
clone_size: few
v_call: TRBV21-1
j_call: TRBJ2-1
cdr3_nt: TGTGCCAGCAGCATACGGGAGATCTCCTACAATGAGCAGTTCTTC
cdr3_aa: CASSIREISYNEQFF